This T cell receptor (beta chain) was captured in a study of shared clonotypes between healthy human individuals. The V end lost 6 bases, the J end lost 2 bases, and 8 bases lay between the germline ends. The CDR3 runs to 12 residues. Germline V CDR1 and CDR2: MNHEY, SVGAGI. Only a few counts were recorded for this clone. Its target is unknown. Every subset's genomic DNA went evenly onto several immunoSEQ plates. Assay: immunoSEQ multiplex PCR; the TCRdb copy retains only in-frame clones and omits some. The sample has about 1,500,000 clones; roughly 96% are singletons. The study's findings and limits: Generally, naive subsets came out with larger estimated richness than memory subsets.

This TCR was recovered from a man aged 25-45 years in good health. Sequencing used naive CD4+ T cells sorted from blood. Subset specified: CD45RA+ positively selected. This chain connects TRBV6-5 to TRBJ2-7; D may be TRBD1 (5 bases). The CDR3 DNA follows: TGTGCCAGCAGATCGACAGCCTACGAGCAGTACTTC. Its protein product is CASRSTAYEQYF.